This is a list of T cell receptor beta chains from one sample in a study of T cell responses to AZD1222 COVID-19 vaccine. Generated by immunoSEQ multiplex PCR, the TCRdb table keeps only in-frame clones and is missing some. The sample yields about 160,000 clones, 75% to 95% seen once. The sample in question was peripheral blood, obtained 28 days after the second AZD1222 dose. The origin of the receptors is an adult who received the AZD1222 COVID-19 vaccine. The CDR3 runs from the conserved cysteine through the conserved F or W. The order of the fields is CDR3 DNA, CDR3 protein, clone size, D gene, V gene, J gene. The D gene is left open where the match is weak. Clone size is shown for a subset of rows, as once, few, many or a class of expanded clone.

DNA: TGTGCCAGCAGTAGGTTTGGTGGTTCACCCCTCCACTTT
CDR3: CASSRFGGSPLHF
size: NA
D: NA
V: TRBV12-3/TRBV12-4
J: TRBJ1-6

DNA: TGTGCCAGCAGCTTGGTTGGGAGAGCAGGCATCTATGGCTACACCTTC
CDR3: CASSLVGRAGIYGYTF
size: NA
D: NA
V: TRBV5-6
J: TRBJ1-2

DNA: TGTGCCTGGAGTACGGCGGATAACGTAGAAGCTTTCTTT
CDR3: CAWSTADNVEAFF
size: NA
D: NA
V: TRBV30
J: TRBJ1-1

DNA: TGCGCCAGCAGTGAGTATTGGTTAAGCACTGAAGCTTTCTTT
CDR3: CASSEYWLSTEAFF
size: NA
D: NA
V: TRBV10-1
J: TRBJ1-1

DNA: TGTGCCTGGAGTAGAGCTGGGGCCAACGTCCTGACTTTC
CDR3: CAWSRAGANVLTF
size: NA
D: NA
V: TRBV30
J: TRBJ2-6

DNA: TGCGCCAGTTCGACAGGGCGTGAAAAACTGTTTTTT
CDR3: CASSTGREKLFF
size: NA
D: TRBD1
V: TRBV5-1
J: TRBJ1-4

DNA: TGTGCCAGCAGTTCTGGGACTAGCGGGGCTTACAATGAGCAGTTCTTC
CDR3: CASSSGTSGAYNEQFF
size: NA
D: TRBD2
V: TRBV27
J: TRBJ2-1

DNA: TGTGCCAGCAGTTACTCGATCGGGGGTAATGAAAAACTGTTTTTT
CDR3: CASSYSIGGNEKLFF
size: NA
D: NA
V: TRBV6-5
J: TRBJ1-4

DNA: TGTGCCAGTAGTATCGGAAAGGGCTGGGGTGAGCAGTTCTTC
CDR3: CASSIGKGWGEQFF
size: NA
D: NA
V: TRBV19
J: TRBJ2-1

DNA: TGTGCCAGTCTACCAGACAGGAGCTCCTACAATGAGCAGTTCTTC
CDR3: CASLPDRSSYNEQFF
size: NA
D: NA
V: TRBV19
J: TRBJ2-1

DNA: TGTGCCAGCAGCTCCCTTTGGGGGGGAGACTACGAGCAGTACTTC
CDR3: CASSSLWGGDYEQYF
size: NA
D: TRBD2
V: TRBV11-2
J: TRBJ2-7

DNA: TGCGCCAGCAGGATCCGCGAGGGCACTGAAGCTTTCTTT
CDR3: CASRIREGTEAFF
size: NA
D: NA
V: TRBV4-1
J: TRBJ1-1

DNA: TGTGCCAGCAGCTCCCAAAGCTCCTACGAGCAGTACTTC
CDR3: CASSSQSSYEQYF
size: NA
D: NA
V: TRBV7-9
J: TRBJ2-7

DNA: TGTGCCAGCAGTGAAGGACAGGGTGGAAATACGCAGTATTTT
CDR3: CASSEGQGGNTQYF
size: NA
D: TRBD1
V: TRBV6-4
J: TRBJ2-3

DNA: TGTGCCAGCAGCGTACAGGTTACCGGGGAGCTGTTTTTT
CDR3: CASSVQVTGELFF
size: NA
D: NA
V: TRBV9
J: TRBJ2-2

DNA: TGTGCCAGCGGCAGAGCGGGTGGAGGGGAGCAGTACTTC
CDR3: CASGRAGGGEQYF
size: NA
D: NA
V: TRBV2
J: TRBJ2-7

DNA: TGTGCCAGCAGCTCCTATACAGTACAGTCCAAGAGAAGCACAGATACGCAGTATTTT
CDR3: CASSSYTVQSKRSTDTQYF
size: NA
D: NA
V: TRBV7-8
J: TRBJ2-3

DNA: TGTGCCAGCAGCCAGAAGGTGGGACTACTTAGGGCTTTCTTT
CDR3: CASSQKVGLLRAFF
size: few
D: NA
V: TRBV7-2
J: TRBJ1-1

DNA: TGTGCCAGCAGTTCTAACGGCATTTTTGAAAAACTGTTTTTT
CDR3: CASSSNGIFEKLFF
size: NA
D: NA
V: TRBV27
J: TRBJ1-4

DNA: TGTGCCAGTAGTATAGGGACAGCCAGCTTGTTCTTC
CDR3: CASSIGTASLFF
size: NA
D: NA
V: TRBV19
J: TRBJ2-4

DNA: TGTGCCAGCGGGACAGCTAACTATGGCTACACCTTC
CDR3: CASGTANYGYTF
size: NA
D: TRBD1
V: TRBV6-6
J: TRBJ1-2

DNA: TGTGCCAGCAGCTCAACAGGGGCCGCCTACGAGCAGTACTTC
CDR3: CASSSTGAAYEQYF
size: NA
D: TRBD1
V: TRBV5-6
J: TRBJ2-7

DNA: TGTGCCAGCAGTCTCCCCCGGCAGGTCCACTATGGCTACACCTTC
CDR3: CASSLPRQVHYGYTF
size: NA
D: NA
V: TRBV5-4
J: TRBJ1-2

DNA: TGTGCCAGCAGTTTAGGTGGGGGGGCGAGTGAGCAGTTCTTC
CDR3: CASSLGGGASEQFF
size: NA
D: NA
V: TRBV27
J: TRBJ2-1

DNA: TGTGCCTGGAGTCGAGACACCGAGAACACTGAAGCTTTCTTT
CDR3: CAWSRDTENTEAFF
size: once
D: NA
V: TRBV30
J: TRBJ1-1

DNA: TGTGCCAGTAGTATGGCTAGCGAATACAATGAGCAGTTCTTC
CDR3: CASSMASEYNEQFF
size: NA
D: NA
V: TRBV19
J: TRBJ2-1

DNA: TGTGCCAGCAGTCCCCGGACAGGGGGATCACCCCTCCACTTT
CDR3: CASSPRTGGSPLHF
size: NA
D: TRBD1
V: TRBV27
J: TRBJ1-6

DNA: TGTGCCAGCAGTTCCCCGGGACAGGGTGATTCACCCCTCCACTTT
CDR3: CASSSPGQGDSPLHF
size: NA
D: TRBD1
V: TRBV7-9
J: TRBJ1-6

DNA: TGTGCCATCAGTGAGCCCTCTTACGAGCAGTACTTC
CDR3: CAISEPSYEQYF
size: NA
D: NA
V: TRBV10-3
J: TRBJ2-7

DNA: TGTGCCAGCAGCCCAGGGGTGAACCGTGGAAACACCATATATTTT
CDR3: CASSPGVNRGNTIYF
size: NA
D: NA
V: TRBV7-9
J: TRBJ1-3

DNA: TGTGCCAGCAGCTTGGGACAGGGACTAGGCGAGCAGTACTTC
CDR3: CASSLGQGLGEQYF
size: NA
D: NA
V: TRBV7-2
J: TRBJ2-7

DNA: TGTGCCAGCAGCGGGGACAGTAATTCACCCCTCCACTTT
CDR3: CASSGDSNSPLHF
size: NA
D: TRBD1
V: TRBV6-4
J: TRBJ1-6

DNA: TGTGCCAGCAGTTCACGGGACAGGGGATTCTATGGCTACACCTTC
CDR3: CASSSRDRGFYGYTF
size: NA
D: TRBD1
V: TRBV27
J: TRBJ1-2

DNA: TGTGCCACCAGCAGAGGGGCGGGTCTACACACAGATACGCAGTATTTT
CDR3: CATSRGAGLHTDTQYF
size: NA
D: NA
V: TRBV15
J: TRBJ2-3

DNA: TGTGCCAGCAGCTCCACGGCCCTTCTCCATGAGCAGTTCTTC
CDR3: CASSSTALLHEQFF
size: many
D: NA
V: TRBV6-2/TRBV6-3
J: TRBJ2-1

DNA: TGCAGTGCAAGGACAGGGTTGGGCTACACCTTC
CDR3: CSARTGLGYTF
size: once
D: TRBD1
V: TRBV20-1
J: TRBJ1-2

DNA: TGTGCCAGCAGCGTGAGAGCGGGAGCTACAGATACGCAGTATTTT
CDR3: CASSVRAGATDTQYF
size: NA
D: TRBD2
V: TRBV9
J: TRBJ2-3

DNA: TGTGCCAGCAGCTTCGCCCACAATGAGCAGTTCTTC
CDR3: CASSFAHNEQFF
size: many
D: NA
V: TRBV7-9
J: TRBJ2-1

DNA: TGTGCCAGCAGTTTAGCTAGCGGACCTTCCACAGATACGCAGTATTTT
CDR3: CASSLASGPSTDTQYF
size: NA
D: TRBD2
V: TRBV27
J: TRBJ2-3

DNA: TGTGCCAGCAGTCCAGGGTACGGCTACACCTTC
CDR3: CASSPGYGYTF
size: NA
D: NA
V: TRBV2
J: TRBJ1-2

DNA: TGTGCCAGCAAGGCGGATGCGAACACCGGGGAGCTGTTTTTT
CDR3: CASKADANTGELFF
size: NA
D: NA
V: TRBV2
J: TRBJ2-2

DNA: TGTGCCAGCAGCCAAGATGGGGACTCGGTTACGCAGTATTTT
CDR3: CASSQDGDSVTQYF
size: NA
D: NA
V: TRBV14
J: TRBJ2-3

DNA: TGTGCCAGCAGCGTAGTGGGCACCGGGGAGCTGTTTTTT
CDR3: CASSVVGTGELFF
size: NA
D: NA
V: TRBV9
J: TRBJ2-2

DNA: TGTGCCAGCCGCCACCCCAGGGTGGGTAGCAATCAGCCCCAGCATTTT
CDR3: CASRHPRVGSNQPQHF
size: NA
D: NA
V: TRBV19
J: TRBJ1-5

DNA: TGTGCCAGCAGTTTTAGAGGACAGGGGGCTGGTGGCTACACCTTC
CDR3: CASSFRGQGAGGYTF
size: NA
D: TRBD1
V: TRBV27
J: TRBJ1-2

DNA: TGTGCCAGCAGTCTCGACGGGGAGCTGTTTTTT
CDR3: CASSLDGELFF
size: NA
D: NA
V: TRBV3-1/TRBV3-2
J: TRBJ2-2

DNA: TGTGCCAGCAGCCAAAACGACGGGAACACCATATATTTT
CDR3: CASSQNDGNTIYF
size: NA
D: NA
V: TRBV2
J: TRBJ1-3

DNA: TGCGCCAGCTTCCGGACTAGCGGGAGTGCAGAGACCCAGTACTTC
CDR3: CASFRTSGSAETQYF
size: NA
D: TRBD2
V: TRBV5-1
J: TRBJ2-5

DNA: TGTGCCAGCCTGCGGGCCGGAACCGGGGAGCTGTTTTTT
CDR3: CASLRAGTGELFF
size: NA
D: NA
V: TRBV7-9
J: TRBJ2-2

DNA: TGTGCCAGCAGCTTGGTAAGGACTAGCACAGATACGCAGTATTTT
CDR3: CASSLVRTSTDTQYF
size: NA
D: NA
V: TRBV5-5
J: TRBJ2-3

DNA: TGTGCCAGCAGCCAAGGAATGCAGGGGGCCGGTGGCTACACCTTC
CDR3: CASSQGMQGAGGYTF
size: NA
D: TRBD1
V: TRBV3-1/TRBV3-2
J: TRBJ1-2